These 7 T cell receptor beta chains share one sample of origin, sequenced in a study of cytomegalovirus exposure and HLA in healthy donors. PCR employed 60 Vbeta and 13 Jbeta primers. Repertoires were generated with immunoSEQ multiplex PCR, while TCRdb's copy carries only in-frame clones and drops some. The sample has approximately 170,000 clones. The sequenced material came from PBMCs. These receptors originate from a woman aged 18-29 years in good health and CMV-seropositive.

The chain carries TRBV5-1 and TRBJ2-5, with 10 bases fitting TRBD2. From germline, CDR1 is SGHRS and CDR2 YFSETQ. Losses at the gene ends were 2 bases for V and 1 base for J; bases not matched to a gene: 5. The CDR3 runs to 16 residues. CDR3 region: CASSFGIAGGQETQYF. DNA for the CDR3: TGCGCCAGCAGCTTCGGAATAGCGGGGGGCCAAGAGACCCAGTACTTC.

The V and J genes are TRBV11-2 and TRBJ2-7; 8 bases agree with TRBD1. CDR1 is SGHAT and CDR2 is FQNNGV in the germline V gene. There are 13 residues in the CDR3. V lost 4 bases, J lost 3 bases, and 2 bases stayed unmatched. For the CDR3, the DNA is TGTGCCAGCAGCTCCGACAGGGGCTACGAGCAGTACTTC. It translates to CASSSDRGYEQYF. The whole variable domain, filled in from reference TRBV11-2 and TRBJ2-7, reads EAGVAQSPRYKIIEKRQSVAFWCNPISGHATLYWYQQILGQGPKLLIQFQNNGVVDDSQLPKDRFSAERLKGVDSTLKIQPAKLEDSAVYLCASSSDRGYEQYFGPGTRLTVT.

The V and J genes are TRBV29-1 and TRBJ2-1; TRBD2 matches at 8 bases. V was pared by 7 bases and J by 6 bases, with 2 bases of the junction left unmatched. The CDR3 runs to 11 residues. CDR1 SQVTM and CDR2 ANQGSEA come from the germline V gene. The CDR3, as DNA: TGCAGCGGGCGGGGGGCCAATGAGCAGTTCTTC. Its translation is CSGRGANEQFF.

The chain has TRBV9 and TRBJ1-1; 8 bases are shared with TRBD1. Germline V gene lookup returns CDR1 SGDLS and CDR2 YYNGEE. The CDR3 is made up of 17 amino acids. The trim removed 0 bases at V and 6 bases at J, leaving 13 bases unmatched. The CDR3 coding sequence is TGTGCCAGCAGCGTAGGGCGGGGCAGGGGGCTGGGGGCTGAAGCTTTCTTT. Protein: CASSVGRGRGLGAEAFF.

This chain joins TRBV10-3 and TRBJ2-3; the D is unclear. CDR3 length: 14 residues. Per the germline V gene, CDR1 is ENHRY and CDR2 is SYGVKD. V lost 3 bases and J lost 0, with 7 bases in between. CDR3 sequence reads: CAISDRPSTDTQYF. The CDR3 coding sequence is TGTGCCATCAGTGACCGTCCTAGCACAGATACGCAGTATTTT.

The chain links TRBV9 to TRBJ1-2; possible D gene TRBD1, 6 bases. Germline values: CDR1 SGDLS, CDR2 YYNGEE. V was clipped by 4 bases and J by 3 bases, with 16 bases between them. CDR3 length: 15 amino acids. The CDR3 loop is CASSPHRGLDYGYTF. The CDR3 DNA is TGTGCCAGCAGCCCCCATAGGGGGTTAGACTATGGCTACACCTTC.

V is TRBV5-5 and J is TRBJ2-7; 8 nucleotides agree with TRBD2. V shed 4 bases, J shed 0 bases, and the junction held 21 bases outside the gene matches. There are 20 residues in the CDR3. The germline gives CDR1 SGHKS, CDR2 YYEKEE (reference sequence). The CDR3 sequence is CASSRWAGLAGIQSSYEQYF. DNA of the CDR3: TGTGCCAGCAGCCGATGGGCCGGGCTAGCGGGCATCCAGAGCTCCTACGAGCAGTACTTC.